A selection of T cell receptor beta chains follows, all from one sample in a study of OX40 agonist ivuxolimab in advanced cancers. Produced via immunoSEQ multiplex PCR; TCRdb's table is partial and in-frame only. The data contain roughly 80,000 clones, 93% of them seen just once; the ten biggest clones take up about 6.6%. Sequences were derived from CD4+ or CD8+ T cells sorted from blood, sampled in a trial of the OX40 agonist ivuxolimab. These TCRs come from an adult with an advanced solid tumor such as melanoma, head and neck, liver or kidney cancer. CDR3s include the opening cysteine and the closing phenylalanine or tryptophan. D genes are given only for firm matches. Size tells how often a clone was seen (once, few, many) or the class of an expanded clone, and some rows leave it out.

j_call | cdr3_length | clone_size | v_call | d_call | cdr3_aa | cdr3_nt
TRBJ2-7 | 15 | - | TRBV19 | TRBD2 | CASSIGGGLFYEQYF | TGTGCCAGTAGTATAGGCGGGGGACTTTTTTACGAGCAGTACTTC
TRBJ2-5 | 14 | - | TRBV4-1 | - | CASSQEMREETQYF | TGCGCCAGCAGCCAAGAAATGCGCGAGGAGACCCAGTACTTC
TRBJ1-2 | 15 | many | TRBV4-1 | - | CASSLSGQSNYGYTF | TGCGCCAGCAGCCTCAGCGGACAGAGCAACTATGGCTACACCTTC
TRBJ2-5 | 16 | - | TRBV28 | TRBD1 | CASSLGPGTDEETQYF | TGTGCCAGCAGTTTAGGGCCCGGGACAGACGAAGAGACCCAGTACTTC
TRBJ1-4 | 12 | - | TRBV25-1 | - | CASSAGGEKLFF | TGTGCCAGCAGTGCGGGGGGCGAAAAACTGTTTTTT
TRBJ2-3 | 13 | - | TRBV7-8 | - | CASSGVGGDTQYF | TGTGCCAGCAGCGGGGTAGGGGGGGATACGCAGTATTTT
TRBJ2-7 | 14 | - | TRBV19 | TRBD2 | CASSPAGRDYEQYF | TGTGCCAGTAGCCCAGCCGGGAGGGATTACGAGCAGTACTTC
TRBJ1-1 | 18 | - | TRBV19 | - | CASRHHRGAAQDRFKLFF | TGTGCCAGTAGGCACCATCGGGGGGCAGCCCAAGACCGATTTAAGCTTTTCTTT
TRBJ1-2 | 15 | - | TRBV2 | - | CASSEVKDPGNGYTF | TGTGCCAGCAGTGAGGTTAAGGATCCGGGGAATGGCTACACCTTC
TRBJ1-6 | 18 | - | TRBV27 | - | CASLTPNRVQGLDSPLHF | TGTGCCAGCCTCACTCCAAACCGGGTACAGGGTCTGGATTCACCCCTCCACTTT
TRBJ2-3 | 14 | - | TRBV9 | TRBD1 | CASAGTGGADTQYF | TGTGCCAGCGCCGGGACAGGGGGCGCAGATACGCAGTATTTT
TRBJ2-1 | 16 | - | TRBV4-3 | TRBD2 | CASSPGGSRGWSEQFF | TGCGCCAGCAGCCCGGGGGGGTCGAGAGGGTGGAGTGAGCAGTTCTTC
TRBJ1-1 | 14 | - | TRBV30 | - | CAWSPLRENTEAFF | TGTGCCTGGAGTCCCCTACGCGAGAACACTGAAGCTTTCTTT
TRBJ1-5 | 14 | - | TRBV19 | - | CASSIDRPNQPQHF | TGTGCCAGTAGTATAGATCGACCGAATCAGCCCCAGCATTTT
TRBJ2-1 | 12 | - | TRBV18 | - | CASSPDYNEQFF | TGTGCCAGCTCACCAGACTACAATGAGCAGTTCTTC
TRBJ2-1 | 11 | - | TRBV19 | - | CASSSGNEQFF | TGTGCCAGTAGTTCGGGGAATGAGCAGTTCTTC
TRBJ1-2 | 14 | - | TRBV9 | TRBD1 | CASSGQGGSYGYTF | TGTGCCAGCAGCGGACAGGGAGGCTCCTATGGCTACACCTTC
TRBJ2-7 | 14 | once | TRBV6-5 | - | CASSYSSESYEQYF | TGTGCCAGCAGTTACTCCAGCGAGTCCTACGAGCAGTACTTC
TRBJ2-7 | 17 | - | TRBV5-6 | - | CASSLGAEGGVIHEQYF | TGTGCCAGCAGCTTGGGGGCCGAGGGGGGAGTGATCCACGAGCAGTACTTC
TRBJ2-7 | 19 | - | TRBV6-1 | - | CASSERGGHLTRRSYEQYF | TGTGCCAGCAGTGAACGGGGTGGGCACCTCACACGGCGTTCCTACGAGCAGTACTTC
TRBJ2-7 | 13 | - | TRBV29-1 | - | CSVGGRDGYEQYF | TGCAGCGTTGGGGGGCGGGACGGCTACGAGCAGTACTTC
TRBJ2-4 | 17 | - | TRBV2 | - | CASSESQNRVPKNIQYF | TGTGCCAGCAGCGAATCCCAAAACAGGGTACCCAAAAACATTCAGTACTTC
TRBJ2-1 | 12 | - | TRBV7-9 | - | CASSARHNEQFF | TGTGCCAGCAGCGCGCGACACAATGAGCAGTTCTTC
TRBJ2-7 | 12 | - | TRBV10-1 | - | CASSEGSYEQYF | TGCGCCAGCAGTGAAGGCTCCTACGAGCAGTACTTC
TRBJ2-7 | 14 | - | TRBV10-1 | - | CASSEGVDSYEQYF | TGCGCCAGCAGTGAGGGGGTCGACTCCTACGAGCAGTACTTC
TRBJ2-1 | 13 | - | TRBV10-2 | - | CASRPSSYNEQFF | TGCGCCAGCAGACCGAGCTCCTACAATGAGCAGTTCTTC
TRBJ2-1 | 15 | - | TRBV7-6 | - | CASSSYRESYNEQFF | TGTGCCAGCAGCTCCTACAGGGAATCCTACAATGAGCAGTTCTTC